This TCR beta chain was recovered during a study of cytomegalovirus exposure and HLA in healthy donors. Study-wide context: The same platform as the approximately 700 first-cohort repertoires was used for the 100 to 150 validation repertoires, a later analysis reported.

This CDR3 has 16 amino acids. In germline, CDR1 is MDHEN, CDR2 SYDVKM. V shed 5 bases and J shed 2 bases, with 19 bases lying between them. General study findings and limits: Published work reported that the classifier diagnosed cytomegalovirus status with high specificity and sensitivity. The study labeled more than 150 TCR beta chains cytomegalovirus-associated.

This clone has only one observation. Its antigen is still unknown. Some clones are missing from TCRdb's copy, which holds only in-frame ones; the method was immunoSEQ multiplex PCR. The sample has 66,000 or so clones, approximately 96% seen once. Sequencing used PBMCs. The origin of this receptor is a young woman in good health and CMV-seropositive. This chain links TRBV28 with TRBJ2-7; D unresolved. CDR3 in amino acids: CASSTLPTRSTYEQYF. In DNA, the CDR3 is TGTGCCAGCAGTACTCTCCCCACTCGCTCTACCTACGAGCAGTACTTC. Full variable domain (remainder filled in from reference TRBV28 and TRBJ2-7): DVKVTQSSRYLVKRTGEKVFLECVQDMDHENMFWYRQDPGLGLRLIYFSYDVKMKEKGDIPEGYSVSREKKERFSLILESASTNQTSMYLCASSTLPTRSTYEQYFGPGTRLTVT.